This TCR beta chain originates from a study of blood T cell repertoires in COVID-19. Study information: The United States, Italy and Spain were the sources of the acute and convalescent COVID-19 samples. Sample material is recorded as cDNA or gDNA derived from T cells, B-cell-depleted T cells, or PBMCs.

This CDR3 contains 16 residues. CDR1 is MGHRA, CDR2 YSYEKL, per germline. Unmatched junction bases numbered 8, after V lost 2 bases and J lost 2 bases. Authors' methods: Reference gene primer amplification in the assay estimated nucleated cell counts. Repertoires were generated with immunoSEQ multiplex PCR, while TCRdb's copy carries only in-frame clones and drops some. Clone size and the V and J calls come from that table; the DNA yielded D and trimming. This sample carries fewer than 200,000 clones, just under 85% of them seen once, and the ten largest clones take roughly 8%. Sequencing was performed on peripheral blood. The genes are TRBV4-1 and TRBJ2-5; 7 positions match TRBD2. This TCR derives from a man in his forties who had recovered from COVID-19. The CDR3 region has the DNA TGCGCCAGCAGCCAATCCCCCCGGGGGGATCAAGAGACCCAGTACTTC. It specifies CASSQSPRGDQETQYF.